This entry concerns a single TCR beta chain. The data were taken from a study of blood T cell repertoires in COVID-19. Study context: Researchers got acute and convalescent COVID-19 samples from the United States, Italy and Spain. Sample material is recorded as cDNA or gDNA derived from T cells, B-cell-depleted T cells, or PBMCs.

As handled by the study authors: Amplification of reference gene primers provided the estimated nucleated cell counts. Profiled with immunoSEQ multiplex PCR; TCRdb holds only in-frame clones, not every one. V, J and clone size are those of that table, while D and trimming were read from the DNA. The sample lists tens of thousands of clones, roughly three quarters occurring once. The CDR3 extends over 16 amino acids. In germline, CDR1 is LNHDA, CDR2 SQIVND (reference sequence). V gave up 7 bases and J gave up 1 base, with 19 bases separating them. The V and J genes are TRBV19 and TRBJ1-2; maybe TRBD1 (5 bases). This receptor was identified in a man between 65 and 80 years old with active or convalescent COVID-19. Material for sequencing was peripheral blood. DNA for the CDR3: TGTGCCAGTATCCGTGCAGGGCAGGACCATAACTATGGCTACACCTTC. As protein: CASIRAGQDHNYGYTF. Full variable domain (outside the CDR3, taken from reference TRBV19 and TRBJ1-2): DGGITQSPKYLFRKEGQNVTLSCEQNLNHDAMYWYRQDPGQGLRLIYYSQIVNDFQKGDIAEGYSVSREKKESFPLTVTSAQKNPTAFYLCASIRAGQDHNYGYTFGSGTRLTVV.